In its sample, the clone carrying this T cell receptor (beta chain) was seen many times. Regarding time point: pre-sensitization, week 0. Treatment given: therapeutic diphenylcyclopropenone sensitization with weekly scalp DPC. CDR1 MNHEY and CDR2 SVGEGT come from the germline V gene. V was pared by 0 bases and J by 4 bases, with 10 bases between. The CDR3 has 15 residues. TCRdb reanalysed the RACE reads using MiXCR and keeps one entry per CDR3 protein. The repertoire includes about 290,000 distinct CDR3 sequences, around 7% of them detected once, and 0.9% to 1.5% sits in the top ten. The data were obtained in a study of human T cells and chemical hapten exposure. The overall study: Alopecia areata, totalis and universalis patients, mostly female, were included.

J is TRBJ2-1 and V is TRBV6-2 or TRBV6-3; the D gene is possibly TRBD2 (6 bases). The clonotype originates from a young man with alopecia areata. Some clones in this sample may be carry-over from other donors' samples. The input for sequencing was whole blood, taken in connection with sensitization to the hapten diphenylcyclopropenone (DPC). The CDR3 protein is CASSYSGGEYNEQFF. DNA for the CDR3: TGTGCCAGCAGTTACTCCGGCGGGGAGTACAATGAGCAGTTCTTC.